These 21 T cell receptor beta chains share one sample of origin, sequenced in a study of STAT5B mutations in CD4+ large granular lymphocyte leukemia. Here immunoSEQ multiplex PCR was the method, and the copy in TCRdb shows in-frame clones only, minus some. The sample records fewer than 30,000 clones, 78% being singletons. Sequenced input: CD4+ T cells from blood buffy coats. These receptors all stem from a human donor in good health.

Only a few counts were recorded for this clone. The chain has TRBV6-4 and TRBJ1-1; D perhaps matches TRBD1 (5 bases). V shed 2 bases and J shed 8 bases, with 9 bases lying between them. The CDR3 is 12 residues long. Per germline, CDR1 MRHNA and CDR2 SNTAGT. CDR3 DNA: TGTGCCAGCAGTGACGAGACAGTGGAAGCTTTCTTT. This encodes CASSDETVEAFF.

The chain uses TRBV10-3 and TRBJ2-5, with D hard to call. Germline CDR1 ENHRY, CDR2 SYGVKD. Trimming pared 0 bases from V and 4 bases from J, leaving 9 bases between. This CDR3 has 14 residues. CDR3 residues: CAISESPQPETQYF. The CDR3 nucleotides are TGTGCCATCAGTGAGTCCCCGCAACCAGAGACCCAGTACTTC.

The chain is built from TRBV5-6 and TRBJ2-4; 8 positions match TRBD1. The ends lost 4 bases at V and 8 bases at J; junction bases unmatched: 8. CDR1 is SGHDT, CDR2 YYEEEE, per germline. CDR3 length: 14 amino acids. CDR3 loop: CASSDWTGSHIQYF. CDR3 nucleotides: TGTGCCAGCAGCGACTGGACAGGGTCCCACATTCAGTACTTC.

The chain has TRBV27 and TRBJ1-2; the D gene is possibly TRBD1 (5 bases). Germline loops: CDR1 MNHEY, CDR2 SMNVEV (reference sequence). The length of the CDR3 is 12 residues. V was shortened by 6 bases and J by 8 bases, with 13 bases between the two germline ends. The CDR3 loop reads CASSLTAPGYTF. The DNA of the CDR3 is TGTGCCAGCAGCTTGACAGCTCCCGGCTACACCTTC.

This clone showed up just a few times. The chain employs TRBV15 and TRBJ2-1; 8 bases are a match to TRBD2. V was clipped by 5 bases and J by 0 bases; unmatched bases: 3. The CDR3 is made up of 15 amino acids. Germline loops: CDR1 LNHNV, CDR2 YYDKDF (reference sequence). The CDR3 protein is CATSERGPSYNEQFF. Written as DNA, the CDR3 is TGTGCCACCAGCGAGCGGGGGCCCTCCTACAATGAGCAGTTCTTC.

This sequence joins TRBV12-5 and TRBJ2-1; weak D call: TRBD1 (5 bases). The germline gives CDR1 LGHNT, CDR2 FRNRAP. This CDR3 spans 14 amino acids. Between the trimmed V and J ends, which lost 6 bases and 2 bases, there was a span of 11 bases. The DNA of the CDR3 is TGTGCTAGTGGCACAGGTGCTACCTACAATGAGCAGTTCTTC. It encodes CASGTGATYNEQFF.

The CDR3 here is CASSGGQGFGWGYTF. The CDR3 region has the DNA TGTGCCAGCAGTGGCGGACAGGGCTTTGGATGGGGCTACACCTTC. The rearrangement uses TRBV2 and TRBJ1-2, with 8 bases identical to TRBD1. The CDR3 spans 15 residues. Trimming took 4 bases from V and 8 from J; bases not matched to a gene: 12. Germline V gene lookup returns CDR1 SNHLY and CDR2 FYNNEI. The full variable domain, with the rest looked up from reference TRBV2 and TRBJ1-2, is EPEVTQTPSHQVTQMGQEVILRCVPISNHLYFYWYRQILGQKVEFLVSFYNNEISEKSEIFDDQFSVERPDGSNFTLKIRSTKLEDSAMYFCASSGGQGFGWGYTFGSGTRLTVV.

V usage is TRBV2 and J usage is TRBJ2-7, with no clear D. Trimming cost V 1 base and J 4 bases, with 14 bases left between them. CDR1 and CDR2 from the germline V gene are SNHLY and FYNNEI. This CDR3 contains 15 residues. The CDR3 DNA reads TGTGCCAGCAGTGAAGAAGGTCAGGTCTTGTACGAGCAGTACTTC. It yields the protein CASSEEGQVLYEQYF.

The V gene is TRBV7-9, the J gene TRBJ1-2; 7 bases are a match to TRBD1. Germline assignment: CDR1 SEHNR and CDR2 FQNEAQ (reference sequence). The CDR3 consists of 15 residues. Trimming at V came to 1 base and at J to 7 bases, leaving 9 bases not matched to a gene. CDR3 nucleotide sequence: TGTGCCAGCAGCTTAGTTGTACAGGGGAACGGTGGCTACACCTTC. Amino acid sequence: CASSLVVQGNGGYTF.

The chain has TRBV30 and TRBJ2-3; no clear D gene. V gave up 2 bases and J gave up 2 bases, with 8 bases separating them. Looked up from germline, CDR1 is GTSNPN and CDR2 is SVGIG (reference sequence). This CDR3 has 13 residues. CDR3 in DNA: TGTGCCTGGAGTCGGGCCTACACAGATACGCAGTATTTT. Its protein is CAWSRAYTDTQYF.

This chain uses TRBV7-2 with TRBJ1-6; TRBD1 might be the D (5 bases). Germline V lookup: CDR1 SGHTA, CDR2 FQGNSA. Trimming removed 5 bases from V and 2 bases from J, with 19 bases in between. This CDR3 comprises 18 residues. The CDR3 DNA is TGTGCCAGCAGCCTAGGGCTGGGGGGATCCACCTATAATTCACCCCTCCACTTT. Translation gives CASSLGLGGSTYNSPLHF.

This chain uses TRBV13 with TRBJ2-3, with TRBD2 matching over 10 bases. This CDR3 spans 17 amino acids. J gave up 11 bases and V 5 bases, and 19 bases lay outside the gene matches. Germline V gene lookup returns CDR1 PRHDT and CDR2 FYEKMQ (reference sequence). The CDR3 reads CASSPRRQAGGPGMQYF. In DNA form, the CDR3 reads TGTGCCAGCAGCCCCCGGCGGCAAGCGGGAGGGCCGGGTATGCAGTATTTT.

The V call is TRBV21-1, the J call TRBJ2-7; TRBD1 reflects the table's D call only, with no check against the DNA. TRBV21-1 is shown as a pseudogene. The CDR3 has 11 residues. CDR3 loop: CASKQGVEQYF. The CDR3, as DNA: TGTGCCAGCAAACAGGGCGTCGAGCAGTACTTC.

J is TRBJ1-3 and V is TRBV7-8; no clear D. V was clipped by 2 bases and J by 0 bases, with 5 bases between them. Per the germline V gene, CDR1 is SGHVS and CDR2 is FQNEAQ. This CDR3 region has 14 residues. The CDR3 here is CASSLPSSGNTIYF. For the CDR3, the DNA is TGTGCCAGCAGCTTACCCAGCTCTGGAAACACCATATATTTT.

The gene calls are TRBV30 and TRBJ2-3, with D possibly matching TRBD1 (6 bases). CDR3 size: 13 residues. V lost 5 bases to trimming and J lost 4 bases, with 13 bases between them. The germline V gene encodes CDR1 GTSNPN and CDR2 SVGIG (reference sequence). DNA of the CDR3: TGTGCCTGGCGGGACAACGTTCCAGATACGCAGTATTTT. It codes for CAWRDNVPDTQYF.

The genes are TRBV10-3 and TRBJ1-4; D remains ambiguous. Germline assignment: CDR1 ENHRY and CDR2 SYGVKD. This CDR3 is 15 amino acids long. With 0 bases removed from V and 4 bases from J, the gap between germline ends came to 9 bases. This chain's CDR3 is CAISESLSFNEKLFF. The CDR3 DNA is TGTGCCATCAGTGAGTCCCTAAGCTTTAATGAAAAACTGTTTTTT.

V is TRBV27 and J is TRBJ2-1; tentatively, D is TRBD2 (5 bases). Per germline, CDR1 MNHEY and CDR2 SMNVEV (reference sequence). The CDR3 contains 14 residues. V lost 6 bases and J 0 bases, leaving 9 bases between the germline ends. The DNA for the CDR3 is TGTGCCAGCAGACCCGACTACTCCTACAATGAGCAGTTCTTC. This sequence encodes CASRPDYSYNEQFF.

This clone was recorded a few times. The genes are TRBV2 and TRBJ1-2; D remains unclear. V shed 8 bases and J shed 2 bases, with 9 bases lying between them. Germline V lookup: CDR1 SNHLY, CDR2 FYNNEI. This CDR3 is 12 amino acids long. CDR3 in DNA: TGTGCCAGCTCAGAAGAAAACTATGGCTACACCTTC. Its protein is CASSEENYGYTF.

The genes are TRBV28 and TRBJ2-1; 7 positions agree with TRBD1. This CDR3 has 15 amino acids. Trimming at V came to 5 bases and at J to 5 bases, leaving 9 bases not matched to a gene. CDR1 and CDR2 (germline): MDHEN, SYDVKM. CDR3 in DNA: TGTGCCAGCAGTCTCCGACAGGGTCTCGACAATGAGCAGTTCTTC. It specifies CASSLRQGLDNEQFF.

This clone came up a few times. This rearrangement joins TRBV19 to TRBJ1-5, with D maybe TRBD1 (5 bases). This CDR3 region has 15 residues. Trimming pared 3 bases from V and 6 bases from J, leaving 15 bases between. Germline CDR1 reads LNHDA; CDR2 reads SQIVND (reference sequence). The CDR3, as DNA: TGTGCCAGTAGTATCAGGCTATCAAGGGGTCAGCCCCAGCATTTT. This translates into CASSIRLSRGQPQHF.

This rearrangement joins TRBV7-8 to TRBJ1-5; no clear D gene. Trimming pared 2 bases from V and 7 bases from J, leaving 6 bases between. Germline CDR1 SGHVS, CDR2 FQNEAQ. The CDR3 totals 12 residues. CDR3 in amino acids: CASSLQEQPQHF. The CDR3 DNA reads as TGTGCCAGCAGCTTACAGGAACAGCCCCAGCATTTT.